These T cell receptor beta chains were read from a single sample in a study of cytomegalovirus exposure and HLA in healthy donors. Repertoires were generated with immunoSEQ multiplex PCR, while TCRdb's copy carries only in-frame clones and drops some. The table lists about 120,000 clones, about 86% of them singletons. The specimen sequenced was PBMCs. These receptors were taken from a woman aged 25-40 years in good health and CMV-seronegative. The CDR3 runs from the conserved cysteine through the conserved F or W. Fields, in order: J gene, D gene, clone size, V gene, CDR3 protein, CDR3 DNA. The D gene is left open where the match is weak. Expanded clones get a size class; other rows say once, few or many, or leave the size out.

>TRBJ2-1|.|.|TRBV6-5
CASSSSRYNEQFF
TGTGCCAGCAGTTCCTCCAGATACAATGAGCAGTTCTTC
>TRBJ1-1|.|.|TRBV14
CASSQVQALFF
TGTGCCAGCAGCCAAGTTCAGGCCCTTTTTTTT
>TRBJ2-7|.|.|TRBV20-1
CSARSGYEQYF
TGCAGTGCTAGGAGCGGTTACGAGCAGTACTTC
>TRBJ2-1|TRBD2|.|TRBV9
CASSVVGLADEQFF
TGTGCCAGCAGCGTAGTGGGCCTAGCGGATGAGCAGTTCTTC
>TRBJ1-1|TRBD1|.|TRBV10-2
CASSEGGGAGTEAFF
TGCGCCAGCAGTGAAGGGGGCGGGGCGGGCACTGAAGCTTTCTTT
>TRBJ2-7|.|.|TRBV11-3
CASSLDTYEQYF
TGTGCCAGCAGCTTAGACACCTACGAGCAGTACTTC
>TRBJ2-4|.|.|TRBV19
CASSWNREPLLAKNIQYF
TGTGCCAGTAGTTGGAACCGGGAACCCCTACTAGCCAAAAACATTCAGTACTTC
>TRBJ2-3|TRBD1|.|TRBV4-1
CASSQITGGTDTQYF
TGCGCCAGCAGCCAAATAACAGGGGGCACAGATACGCAGTATTTT
>TRBJ1-5|.|.|TRBV10-2
CASSEAGAQHF
TGCGCCAGCAGTGAGGCCGGGGCCCAGCATTTT
>TRBJ2-5|TRBD1|.|TRBV5-1
CASSPDRGGETQYF
TGCGCCAGCAGCCCAGACAGGGGAGGAGAGACCCAGTACTTC
>TRBJ2-7|TRBD2|.|TRBV4-1
CASSQVPSGRAYEQYF
TGCGCCAGCAGCCAAGTTCCTAGCGGGAGGGCCTACGAGCAGTACTTC
>TRBJ2-7|TRBD1|.|TRBV18
CASSPGTAFYEQYF
TGTGCCAGCTCACCCGGGACAGCTTTCTACGAGCAGTACTTC
>TRBJ2-1|TRBD2|.|TRBV5-1
CASSLVSSGPYNEQFF
TGCGCCAGCAGCTTGGTGAGTAGCGGGCCGTACAATGAGCAGTTCTTC
>TRBJ2-1|.|.|TRBV10-3
CAISDPGNNNEQFF
TGTGCCATCAGTGACCCCGGGAACAACAATGAGCAGTTCTTC
>TRBJ2-1|TRBD1|.|TRBV7-2
CASSLTGTGGYNEQFF
TGTGCCAGCAGCTTAACTGGGACAGGGGGCTACAATGAGCAGTTCTTC
>TRBJ2-3|TRBD2|.|TRBV28
CASSSPRGSGRFGDTQYF
TGTGCCAGCAGTTCCCCGCGGGGTAGCGGGCGGTTTGGAGATACGCAGTATTTT
>TRBJ1-3|.|.|TRBV6-1
CASREVLDSGNTIYF
TGTGCCAGCAGGGAGGTACTAGACTCTGGAAACACCATATATTTT
>TRBJ2-7|TRBD2|medium-sized|TRBV27
CASSSGTSYEQYF
TGTGCCAGCAGCTCCGGGACTAGCTACGAGCAGTACTTC
>TRBJ2-4|.|.|TRBV5-6
CASSPRETSIEKYF
TGTGCCAGCAGCCCTCGGGAGACGTCGATAGAGAAGTACTTC
>TRBJ1-2|.|few|TRBV6-5
CASRADYGYTF
TGTGCCAGCAGGGCGGACTATGGCTACACCTTC
>TRBJ2-3|.|.|TRBV28
CATGVKDTQYF
TGTGCCACCGGAGTAAAAGATACGCAGTATTTT
>TRBJ1-5|.|.|TRBV2
CASKQEGPSNQPQHF
TGTGCCAGCAAACAGGAGGGCCCTAGCAATCAGCCCCAGCATTTT
>TRBJ2-5|.|.|TRBV10-3
CATGSETQYF
TGTGCAACAGGGTCGGAGACCCAGTACTTC
>TRBJ1-5|.|.|TRBV6-1
CASSEAQGSNQPQHF
TGTGCCAGCAGTGAAGCACAGGGTAGCAATCAGCCCCAGCATTTT
>TRBJ1-1|.|once|TRBV5-1
CASSLEPGGDTEAFF
TGCGCCAGCAGCTTGGAGCCGGGCGGGGACACTGAAGCTTTCTTT
>TRBJ1-4|.|once|TRBV28
CASSSAGVADEKLFF
TGTGCCAGCAGTTCTGCAGGGGTCGCGGATGAAAAACTGTTTTTT
>TRBJ1-1|TRBD1|.|TRBV6-4
CASSDEQQGAKRTEAFF
TGTGCCAGCAGTGACGAGCAACAGGGGGCTAAACGCACTGAAGCTTTCTTT
>TRBJ2-6|.|.|TRBV7-2
CASSLQAMTSGANVLTF
TGTGCCAGCAGCTTACAGGCGATGACATCTGGGGCCAACGTCCTGACTTTC
>TRBJ1-2|.|.|TRBV11-2
CASSLDRGVDGYTF
TGTGCCAGCAGCTTAGATCGAGGCGTAGATGGCTACACCTTC
>TRBJ2-7|TRBD2|.|TRBV7-2
CASSSGTSGWPSYEQYF
TGTGCCAGCAGCTCCGGGACTAGCGGGTGGCCCTCCTACGAGCAGTACTTC
>TRBJ2-1|TRBD2|.|TRBV19
CASTPNGGEQFF
TGTGCCAGTACCCCCAACGGGGGGGAGCAGTTCTTC
>TRBJ2-1|.|.|TRBV6-1
CASSDGQTYNEQFF
TGTGCCAGCAGTGATGGCCAGACCTACAATGAGCAGTTCTTC
>TRBJ2-6|TRBD1|.|TRBV10-2
CASRTGGFDGANVLTF
TGCGCCAGTAGGACAGGGGGCTTCGATGGGGCCAACGTCCTGACTTTC
>TRBJ1-2|.|once|TRBV28
CASNDQGFDGYTF
TGTGCCAGCAATGATCAGGGCTTTGATGGCTACACCTTC
>TRBJ2-3|TRBD1|once|TRBV6-6
CASSYGQGSTDTQYF
TGTGCCAGCAGTTACGGACAGGGGAGCACAGATACGCAGTATTTT
>TRBJ1-5|.|.|TRBV6-1
CASSPSSNSNQPQHF
TGTGCCAGCAGCCCCTCTAGTAATAGCAATCAGCCCCAGCATTTT
>TRBJ1-5|.|.|TRBV5-6
CASSLAVGGHQPQHF
TGTGCCAGCAGCTTGGCCGTTGGAGGGCATCAGCCCCAGCATTTT
>TRBJ2-1|.|once|TRBV5-3
CARTPRPRGNEQFF
TGTGCCAGAACTCCCCGGCCGCGCGGCAATGAGCAGTTCTTC
>TRBJ1-2|.|.|TRBV9
CASSLLPLQGNYGYTF
TGTGCCAGCAGCTTACTTCCCCTCCAGGGGAACTATGGCTACACCTTC
>TRBJ2-1|.|.|TRBV6-1
CASSVSLAPTYNEQFF
TGTGCCAGCAGTGTTAGCCTAGCGCCGACCTACAATGAGCAGTTCTTC
>TRBJ1-6|.|.|TRBV2
CASSAVQRAADSPLHF
TGTGCCAGCAGTGCCGTGCAGCGGGCGGCGGATTCACCCCTCCACTTT
>TRBJ1-5|.|.|TRBV5-4
CASSLGGGKGNQPQHF
TGTGCCAGCAGCTTGGGTGGGGGCAAGGGCAATCAGCCCCAGCATTTT
>TRBJ1-1|.|.|TRBV6-1
CASSEVGGKTEAFF
TGTGCCAGCAGTGAAGTGGGGGGTAAGACTGAAGCTTTCTTT
>TRBJ1-2|.|once|TRBV19
CASKNGTSYYGYTF
TGTGCCAGTAAAAATGGGACATCCTACTATGGCTACACCTTC
>TRBJ1-6|TRBD1|.|TRBV9
CASSVGRGNNSPLHF
TGTGCCAGCAGCGTAGGCAGGGGGAATAATTCACCCCTCCACTTT
>TRBJ2-7|.|few|TRBV21-1
CASSKRTYEQYF
TGTGCCAGCAGCAAGAGGACCTACGAGCAGTACTTC
>TRBJ2-7|.|.|TRBV28
CASSQLSSSARYEQYF
TGTGCCAGCAGTCAGCTCTCCTCTAGCGCTCGCTACGAGCAGTACTTC
>TRBJ2-5|.|.|TRBV13
CASSPDRPDYIKETQYF
TGTGCCAGCAGCCCTGATCGCCCGGACTATATAAAAGAGACCCAGTACTTC
>TRBJ2-6|.|.|TRBV2
CASSERSSGANVLTF
TGTGCCAGCAGTGAACGCAGCTCTGGGGCCAACGTCCTGACTTTC
>TRBJ1-4|.|.|TRBV5-8
CASSFGAGRYYEKLFF
TGTGCCAGCAGCTTTGGAGCGGGACGGTATTATGAAAAACTGTTTTTT